This TCR beta chain was sequenced for a study of shared clonotypes between healthy human individuals. Clones were read by immunoSEQ multiplex PCR, and TCRdb kept only the in-frame ones, dropping some. The sample has over 1.4 million clones; approximately 97% are singletons. The germline V gene has CDR1 ENHRY and CDR2 SYGVKD. The CDR3 is 15 amino acids. V shed 8 bases, J shed 7 bases, and the junction held 12 bases outside the gene matches. Donors comprised healthy HIV-negative adults lacking recent acute infections or vaccinations. This receptor was taken from a man aged 30 to 39 in good health. The specimen sequenced was naive CD4+ T cells sorted from blood. Subset denoted: CD45RA+ positively selected. The rearrangement links TRBV10-3 to TRBJ2-1; the match to TRBD2 covers 9 bases. The CDR3 DNA reads as TGTGCCATCGGGCTCCGGTCCGCGGGGGGGAATGAGCAGTTCTTC. Translated, it gives CAIGLRSAGGNEQFF.